This T cell receptor beta chain was found in a study of persistence of HIV-infected CD4 T cells. Study in general: Median time on suppressive ART was seven to nine years.

Trimming took 6 bases from V and 8 from J; bases not matched to a gene: 5. Germline CDR1 reads MNHEY; CDR2 reads SMNVEV (reference sequence). The CDR3 has 13 amino acids. About this clone itself: The target antigen is unknown.

The immunoSEQ assay was version 4, run in survey mode. Genomic DNA was diluted to around 10 ng/uL, up to roughly 1 ug per sample. Profiling relied on immunoSEQ multiplex PCR, and the TCRdb table lists in-frame clones only, not all of them. The data hold tens of thousands of clones, with about four fifths observed a single time. Stimulation used 10 ug/mL lysate from CMV-infected fibroblasts. CD40L/CD69 double-negative CD45RO-high memory CD4+ T cells were collected. Undetectable plasma HIV-1 RNA below 50 copies/mL lasted at least 4 years. The chain recombines TRBV27 with TRBJ1-4; 8 bases align to TRBD1. The sample in question was CD4+ T cells sorted from PBMCs after roughly 19-hour stimulation, obtained from a patient who received antiretroviral therapy. This receptor was identified in an adult man with HIV who was CMV-seropositive. CDR3 sequence (DNA): TGTGCCAGCAGCTCCAGGGGGCGCGAAAAACTGTTTTTT. Translating gives CASSSRGREKLFF.